This T cell receptor beta chain appears in the sequencing data of a study of cytomegalovirus exposure and HLA in healthy donors. Healthy bone marrow donors formed the donor group. Concerning this clone: The target antigen is unknown.

Study-level findings and limits: Presence/absence analyses rested on an assumption that sequencing depth was roughly uniform across donors. There were a few CMV-associated chains whose specificity for CMV antigens was confirmed in vitro.

Amplification used 60 Vbeta primers and 13 Jbeta primers. TCRdb's table, derived via immunoSEQ multiplex PCR, lists solely in-frame clones and lacks some. The sample records approximately 190,000 clones, around 70% being singletons. The clonotype comes from a man between 35 and 55 years old in good health and CMV-seropositive. What was sequenced was PBMCs.

The CDR3 sequence: CASSSLNGRGRDYGYTF. CDR3 DNA: TGTGCCAGCAGCTCCTTAAACGGCAGGGGGAGAGACTATGGCTACACCTTC. V usage is TRBV7-9 and J usage is TRBJ1-2; 7 bases fit TRBD1. Germline CDR1 is SEHNR and CDR2 is FQNEAQ (reference sequence). The V and J ends lost 4 bases and 3 bases, in that order; junction bases with no gene match: 14. CDR3 size: 17 residues.